Shown below are 23 T cell receptor beta chains from a single sample sequenced in a study of cytomegalovirus exposure and HLA in healthy donors. Researchers ran the PCR with 60 Vbeta and 13 Jbeta primers. Profiled with immunoSEQ multiplex PCR; TCRdb holds only in-frame clones, not every one. The sample has tens of thousands of clones. The sample taken for sequencing was PBMCs. These receptors were collected from a male donor in good health and CMV-seropositive.

The chain links TRBV9 to TRBJ2-1, with D perhaps TRBD1 (5 bases). CDR3 length: 15 residues. The V end was cut by 7 bases, the J end by 0 bases, with 14 bases between. Germline V gene lookup returns CDR1 SGDLS and CDR2 YYNGEE. The CDR3 region is CASHPEGDSYNEQFF. CDR3 in DNA: TGTGCCAGCCACCCAGAAGGGGACTCCTACAATGAGCAGTTCTTC.

DNA of the CDR3: TGTGCCAGCAGGAAGGGGGATCAGCCCCAGCATTTT. This encodes CASRKGDQPQHF. The gene calls are TRBV6-1 and TRBJ1-5, with a possible D match to TRBD1 (6 bases). V lost 6 bases, J lost 5 bases, and 8 bases lay in between. Germline V gives CDR1 MNHNS, CDR2 SASEGT. CDR3 size: 12 residues.

The chain carries TRBV5-4 and TRBJ2-7, with a weak D call TRBD1 (6 bases). Germline CDR1 and CDR2: SGHNT and YYREEE (reference sequence). The CDR3 has 14 residues. With 0 bases removed from V and 6 bases from J, the gap between germline ends came to 13 bases. The chain's CDR3 is CASSLAGVASEQYF. For the CDR3, the DNA is TGTGCCAGCAGCTTGGCAGGGGTTGCGTCCGAGCAGTACTTC.

This rearrangement joins TRBV2 to TRBJ2-1; D uncertain. V gave up 6 bases and J gave up 5 bases, with 17 bases separating them. The CDR3 is made up of 15 amino acids. Looked up from germline, CDR1 is SNHLY and CDR2 is FYNNEI. The CDR3 reads CASSQDRDFHNEQFF. CDR3 nucleotides: TGTGCCAGCAGCCAAGATAGAGACTTTCACAATGAGCAGTTCTTC. Full variable domain (remainder filled in from reference TRBV2 and TRBJ2-1): EPEVTQTPSHQVTQMGQEVILRCVPISNHLYFYWYRQILGQKVEFLVSFYNNEISEKSEIFDDQFSVERPDGSNFTLKIRSTKLEDSAMYFCASSQDRDFHNEQFFGPGTRLTVL.

The CDR3 reads CASSLPSNPKREIYEQYF. As DNA, the CDR3 is TGTGCCAGCAGTTTGCCGTCAAACCCGAAGCGGGAGATCTACGAGCAGTACTTC. The chain is built from TRBV28 and TRBJ2-7, with 8 bases lining up with TRBD2. Germline V lookup: CDR1 MDHEN, CDR2 SYDVKM. CDR3 size: 18 residues. After removal of 3 bases from V and 3 bases from J, the junction contained 16 bases not matched to a gene.

The genes are TRBV6-6 and TRBJ1-1, with 9 positions matching TRBD1. The V and J ends lost 7 bases and 5 bases, in that order; junction bases with no gene match: 11. This CDR3 contains 15 residues. Looked up from germline, CDR1 is MNHNY and CDR2 is SVGAGI (reference sequence). The CDR3 DNA reads TGTGCCAGCACCCTCGGGACAGGGATTTGGACTGAAGCTTTCTTT. Protein product: CASTLGTGIWTEAFF.

The chain employs TRBV7-3 and TRBJ1-1, with D tentatively TRBD1 (5 bases). CDR1 and CDR2 (germline): SGHTA, FQGTGA. Trimming removed 5 bases at V and 3 bases at J, with 13 bases between. The CDR3 runs to 14 residues. The CDR3 is CASSPSGGDTEAFF. The CDR3 DNA is TGTGCCAGCAGCCCCAGTGGGGGGGACACTGAAGCTTTCTTT. The full variable domain, with the rest looked up from reference TRBV7-3 and TRBJ1-1, is GAGVSQTPSNKVTEKGKYVELRCDPISGHTALYWYRQSLGQGPEFLIYFQGTGAADDSGLPNDRFFAVRPEGSVSTLKIQRTERGDSAVYLCASSPSGGDTEAFFGQGTRLTVV.

The chain links TRBV7-9 to TRBJ2-7; 8 bases line up with TRBD1. Germline CDR1 reads SEHNR; CDR2 reads FQNEAQ (reference sequence). The CDR3 has 14 residues. The V and J ends lost 5 bases and 3 bases, in that order; junction bases with no gene match: 6. The CDR3 reads CASSRGGQGYEQYF. CDR3 DNA sequence: TGTGCCAGCAGCAGAGGTGGACAGGGCTACGAGCAGTACTTC.

The V and J genes are TRBV5-1 and TRBJ1-2; TRBD1 matches 9 bases. The CDR3 runs 16 residues. Germline CDR1 is SGHRS and CDR2 is YFSETQ. V lost 5 bases, J lost 3 bases, and 11 bases stayed unmatched. Here the CDR3 reads CASRMAHRGQDYGYTF. CDR3 sequence (DNA): TGCGCCAGCAGGATGGCGCACAGGGGGCAGGACTATGGCTACACCTTC.

The V and J genes are TRBV20-1 and TRBJ2-7; 7 positions agree with TRBD2. The germline gives CDR1 DFQATT, CDR2 SNEGSKA (reference sequence). V lost 6 bases to trimming and J lost 5 bases; unmatched junction nucleotides: 4. This CDR3 has 11 residues. The CDR3 is CSAKAGHEQYF. The CDR3 nucleotides read TGCAGTGCCAAAGCGGGGCACGAGCAGTACTTC.

This rearrangement joins TRBV25-1 to TRBJ2-2; no clear D gene. Trimming removed 4 bases at V and 4 bases at J, with 10 bases between. Germline CDR1 reads MGHDK; CDR2 reads SYGVNS. This CDR3 region has 14 residues. This CDR3 is CASSVGYATGELFF. DNA for the CDR3: TGTGCCAGCAGTGTCGGGTATGCCACCGGGGAGCTGTTTTTT.

The V and J genes are TRBV29-1 and TRBJ1-5; 7 bases map to TRBD1. Germline CDR1 is SQVTM and CDR2 is ANQGSEA. With 6 bases clipped from V and 4 bases from J, the junction kept 6 bases outside the gene matches. The CDR3 loop spans 13 amino acids. The CDR3 loop is CSVQQGLNQPQHF. DNA for the CDR3: TGCAGCGTCCAACAGGGGCTTAATCAGCCCCAGCATTTT.

This chain uses TRBV9 with TRBJ2-2; 16 bases are shared with TRBD2. With 5 bases clipped from V and 4 bases from J, the junction kept 5 bases outside the gene matches. The CDR3 has 17 amino acids. Per germline, CDR1 SGDLS and CDR2 YYNGEE. The CDR3: CASRGLAGGPGTGELFF. CDR3 in DNA: TGTGCCAGCAGGGGACTAGCGGGAGGGCCGGGCACCGGGGAGCTGTTTTTT.

This chain joins TRBV7-8 and TRBJ2-3; TRBD2 is a possible D gene (5 bases). With 3 bases removed from V and 6 bases from J, the gap between germline ends came to 16 bases. Germline V lookup: CDR1 SGHVS, CDR2 FQNEAQ. The CDR3 extends over 15 amino acids. The CDR3 region has the DNA TGTGCCAGCAGCTTTGGTGGCCCGAGGGAGGATACGCAGTATTTT. It codes for CASSFGGPREDTQYF.

J is TRBJ2-5 and V is TRBV4-1; D possibly corresponds to TRBD1 (5 bases). V lost 4 bases to trimming and J lost 1 base, with 10 bases between them. This CDR3 spans 14 amino acids. In germline, CDR1 is MGHRA, CDR2 YSYEKL. This CDR3 is CASSRQQVQETQYF. CDR3 coding DNA: TGCGCCAGCAGCCGACAACAGGTCCAAGAGACCCAGTACTTC.

The rearrangement links TRBV5-1 to TRBJ2-1, with TRBD2 as a possible D gene (5 bases). CDR3 length equals 14 residues. V was clipped by 4 bases and J by 4 bases, with 12 bases between them. Per germline, CDR1 SGHRS and CDR2 YFSETQ. The CDR3 coding sequence is TGCGCCAGCAGCAAGGACGGGGTTTACAATGAGCAGTTCTTC. Protein sequence: CASSKDGVYNEQFF.

This sequence joins TRBV18 and TRBJ1-4, with D possibly TRBD1 on 5 matching bases. Trimming cost V 3 bases and J 3 bases, with 14 bases left between them. CDR3 size: 16 residues. CDR1 and CDR2 from the germline V gene are KGHSH and LQKENI. The CDR3 here is CASSPRDLEANEKLFF. CDR3 coding DNA: TGTGCCAGCTCACCTAGGGACTTGGAGGCTAATGAAAAACTGTTTTTT.

J is TRBJ2-1 and V is TRBV5-4; D perhaps matches TRBD1 (6 bases). The V end lost 6 bases, the J end lost 11 bases, and 15 bases lay between the germline ends. The CDR3 runs 12 residues. From germline, CDR1 is SGHNT and CDR2 YYREEE (reference sequence). This chain's CDR3 is CASTFDRIKQFF. DNA for the CDR3: TGTGCCAGCACCTTTGACAGGATTAAGCAGTTCTTC.

This clone is labeled medium-sized based on frequency. This rearrangement joins TRBV6-4 to TRBJ2-1; tentatively, D is TRBD1 (6 bases). From germline, CDR1 is MRHNA and CDR2 SNTAGT. Trimming stripped 2 bases from V and 5 bases from J, with 7 bases between. This CDR3 is built from 13 residues. Here the CDR3 DNA reads TGTGCCAGCAGTGACCGGGACAACAATGAGCAGTTCTTC. It encodes CASSDRDNNEQFF.

The chain links TRBV5-1 to TRBJ1-3; tentatively, D is TRBD1 (5 bases). CDR1 and CDR2 from the germline V gene are SGHRS and YFSETQ. Trimming took off 7 bases at V and 0 bases at J, with 14 bases between the two ends. The CDR3 extends over 15 amino acids. CDR3 residues: CASRPQGHSGNTIYF. The DNA of the CDR3 is TGCGCCAGCCGCCCCCAGGGCCACTCTGGAAACACCATATATTTT.

The chain recombines TRBV11-2 with TRBJ1-2; D not resolved. Trimming cost V 5 bases and J 9 bases, with 16 bases left between them. CDR3 size: 13 residues. The germline V gene encodes CDR1 SGHAT and CDR2 FQNNGV. The CDR3 reads CASSPRRQSSYTF. As DNA, the CDR3 is TGTGCCAGCAGCCCGAGGCGGCAGTCTAGCTACACCTTC.

The V gene is TRBV11-2, the J gene TRBJ1-2; 8 bases are a match to TRBD1. Trimming removed 1 base from V and 6 bases from J; junction bases left unmatched: 4. Germline-derived CDR1 and CDR2 are SGHAT and FQNNGV. This CDR3 region has 14 residues. In nucleotides, the CDR3 is TGTGCCAGCAGCTTAGCCCGGACAGGGAATGGCTACACCTTC. Translation: CASSLARTGNGYTF.

This chain connects TRBV28 to TRBJ1-1; D gene unclear. This CDR3 spans 13 amino acids. CDR1 is MDHEN, CDR2 SYDVKM, per germline. V lost 8 bases to trimming and J lost 7 bases, with 17 bases between them. CDR3 nucleotide sequence: TGTGCCAGCCAAATTGAGGGTGTGGATGAAGCTTTCTTT. Translated: CASQIEGVDEAFF.